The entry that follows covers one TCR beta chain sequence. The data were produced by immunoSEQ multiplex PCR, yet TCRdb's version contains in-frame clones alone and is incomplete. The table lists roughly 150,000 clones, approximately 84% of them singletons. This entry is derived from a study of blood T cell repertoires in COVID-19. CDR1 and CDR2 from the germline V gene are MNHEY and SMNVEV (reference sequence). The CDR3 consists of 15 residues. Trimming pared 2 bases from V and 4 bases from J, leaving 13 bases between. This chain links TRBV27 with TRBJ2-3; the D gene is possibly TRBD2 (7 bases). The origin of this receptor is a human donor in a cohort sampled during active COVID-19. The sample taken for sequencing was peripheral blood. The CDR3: CASSLTGRASDTQYF. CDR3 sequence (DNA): TGTGCCAGCAGTTTAACAGGGAGGGCATCAGATACGCAGTATTTT.